This entry describes one T cell receptor (beta chain). The antigen it binds to is not known. Per-base qualities were not stored, and no clone one base away is much larger. The collaborating institutions used their own protocols to collect whole blood in K2EDTA tubes. For TCRbeta analysis, collaborator samples were shipped as frozen whole blood, as isolated PBMCs, or as DNA extracted from either sample type. These data belong to a study of blood T cell repertoires in COVID-19 (dated by TCRdb to 2019 to 2021). Looking at the study overall: Samples from collaborators originated in the United States, Italy and Spain and spanned both the acute and convalescent phases of COVID-19. The material from the prospective study consisted of cDNA or gDNA derived from T cells, B-cell-depleted T cells, or PBMCs. The dataset comprised deeply sampled blood TCRbeta repertoires from subjects exposed to, actively infected with, or recovered from COVID-19. The repertoires were released in a freely available public database meant as a resource for research on the immune response to SARS-CoV-2. The samples were drawn from the first 160 participants of the ongoing ImmuneRACE study and from 950 to 1,500 subjects provided by 6 global collaborators. Sample metadata almost always included a de-identified subject ID, COVID-19 status, age in years and sex. Where HLA class I and class II types were available, the types were taken from metadata supplied by the sample provider, not from assay-based typing.

General study outcomes and caveats: The quantity of clinical and demographic metadata differed by source and by participant and was supplied without curation.

TCRbeta CDR3 regions were amplified from genomic DNA using the immunoSEQ Assay, a bias-controlled multiplex PCR. Per the source publication's procedure: The number of nucleated cells in each sample was estimated by amplification of reference gene primers within the assay. To quantify the absolute abundance of each unique TCRbeta CDR3 rearrangement, sequence reads were collapsed and filtered. Productive Simpson clonality was computed per sample as the square root of Simpson's diversity index over productive rearrangements. Entries here come from immuneACCESS through TCRdb and include only in-frame sequences with V and J called. Some clones fail to appear in such tables; in the studies checked, an unresolved V gene covers under half of the shortfall, and the cause of the remainder is unknown. D and trimming come from the DNA, and the V and J calls and clone size come from that table. The sample data list about 170,000 clones, and approximately 87% of these were observed just once. The leading ten clones occupy 3% to 4.5% of the sample.

Trimming removed 4 bases from V and 4 bases from J; the gene matches leave 10 bases unexplained. The CDR3 starts with the cysteine, ends with the phenylalanine, and has 16 residues. Only CDR3 DNA is held: 48 bases, read in frame from base 1. CDR1 and CDR2 (SGDLS, YYNGEE) derive from the germline V gene. The chain employs TRBV9 and TRBJ2-5, with 10 junctional bases fitting TRBD2. The sample taken for sequencing was peripheral blood. The TCR was taken from a man younger than 35 with active or convalescent COVID-19. The CDR3 region reads CASSMGGLATGETQYF. The DNA sequence is given as TGTGCCAGCAGCATGGGGGGACTAGCGACTGGAGAGACCCAGTACTTC.